The 31 T cell receptor beta chains in this list originate from one sample, sequenced in a study of T cell repertoires in cytomegalovirus infection. TCRdb used MiXCR to reprocess the reads, holding one entry per CDR3 protein. The sample has nearly 650,000 distinct CDR3 sequences; 20% to 25% are singletons. The sequenced material came from CD8+ T cells from PBMCs. These TCRs come from a human donor in good health (CMV status not recorded). Some clones in this sample may be carry-over from other donors' samples.

The chain joins TRBV6-6 to TRBJ2-7; D may match TRBD1 or TRBD2 (5 bases each). This CDR3 is built from 14 residues. Looked up from germline, CDR1 is MNHNY and CDR2 is SVGAGI (reference sequence). V lost 7 bases, J lost 3 bases, and 16 bases lay in between. CDR3 region: CASTEEEGIYEQYF. The CDR3 DNA follows: TGTGCCAGCACCGAGGAAGAGGGGATCTACGAGCAGTACTTC.

This clonotype was seen more than once but under ten times. The chain links TRBV7-9 to TRBJ2-6, with 7 nucleotides matching TRBD1. The CDR3 consists of 17 residues. The V gene's germline CDR1 is SEHNR and CDR2 FQNEAQ (reference sequence). The junction had 12 bases not matched to a gene; V was cut back by 10 bases and J by 0 bases. DNA for the CDR3: TGTGCCATCCCAGGGGGACAGTTAGACTCTGGGGCCAACGTCCTGACTTTC. This gives the protein CAIPGGQLDSGANVLTF.

A remark on this clonotype: A much bigger clone sits one base away, suggesting this may be a read error. The chain links TRBV7-8 to TRBJ1-5; D unclear. The CDR3 is 14 residues long. With 1 base removed from V and 4 bases from J, the gap between germline ends came to 8 bases. In germline, CDR1 is SGHVS, CDR2 FQNEAQ. The CDR3 spells CASSLEIGNQPQHF. CDR3 sequence (DNA): TGTGCCAGCAGCTTAGAAATAGGAAATCAGCCCCAGCATTTT.

For this clonotype: This clone may be a read error of a much larger clone one base away. It is likely a read error, because the conserved phenylalanine at the end of the CDR3 is missing. The chain recombines TRBV7-9 with TRBJ1-2; unclear D gene. This CDR3 region has 14 residues. CDR1 is SEHNR and CDR2 is FQNEAQ in the germline V gene (reference sequence). With 6 bases removed from V and 6 bases from J, the gap between germline ends came to 17 bases. The CDR3 region has the DNA TGTGCCAGCAGGTTCGCTGAAAGTTGGGATGGCTACACCTCC. This translates into CASRFAESWDGYTS.

This chain's CDR3 is CSANQGGATNEKLFF. The CDR3 DNA reads TGCAGTGCTAACCAAGGCGGTGCAACTAATGAAAAACTGTTTTTT. The chain is built from TRBV20-1 and TRBJ1-4; no definite D call. This CDR3 has 15 residues. Germline assignment: CDR1 DFQATT and CDR2 SNEGSKA (reference sequence). V was shortened by 4 bases and J by 0 bases, with 12 bases between the two germline ends.

The V call is TRBV2, the J call TRBJ2-5; D is possibly TRBD1 (5 bases). The CDR3 sequence is 14 residues long. The V end lost 11 bases, the J end lost 0 bases, and 16 bases lay between the germline ends. The germline CDR1 and CDR2 sequences are SNHLY and FYNNEI. CDR3 in DNA: TGTGCCTCCGACCCGAAGGGGAACCAAGAGACCCAGTACTTC. Its translation: CASDPKGNQETQYF.

This clonotype was detected only a few times. V usage is TRBV7-8 and J usage is TRBJ1-1, with 9 bases fitting TRBD1. The CDR3 is made up of 15 amino acids. V shed 2 bases and J 6 bases; nucleotides not matched to a gene: 7. Germline V gene lookup returns CDR1 SGHVS and CDR2 FQNEAQ. The CDR3 DNA reads as TGTGCCAGCAGCTTACGAACCGGGACAGGGCCTGAAGCTTTCTTT. Its protein is CASSLRTGTGPEAFF.

This chain joins TRBV20-1 and TRBJ2-7, with 9 positions matching TRBD2. The CDR3 sequence is 11 residues long. The germline gives CDR1 DFQATT, CDR2 SNEGSKA (reference sequence). Written as DNA, the CDR3 is TGCAGTGCTCCCTTTAGCGGGGGCCTCCTCGTC. It codes for CSAPFSGGLLV.

The V call is TRBV6-2 or TRBV6-3, the J call TRBJ2-3, with TRBD2 as a possible D gene (5 bases). Trimming took 2 bases from V and 0 from J, leaving 9 bases between them. The CDR3 has 15 residues. Germline CDR1 is MNHEY and CDR2 is SVGEGT. The CDR3 here is CASSYGRTSTDTQYF. Here the CDR3 DNA reads TGTGCCAGCAGTTACGGCAGGACTAGCACAGATACGCAGTATTTT.

This rearrangement joins TRBV20-1 to TRBJ2-1; TRBD2 matches at 7 bases. This CDR3 region has 15 residues. CDR1 and CDR2 from the germline V gene are DFQATT and SNEGSKA (reference sequence). After removal of 0 bases from V and 5 bases from J, the junction contained 7 bases not matched to a gene. The CDR3 nucleotides are TGCAGTGCTAGAGATCCCGGGGGGAACCACAATGAGCAGTTCTTC. Amino acid sequence: CSARDPGGNHNEQFF.

This clonotype has more than one count but fewer than ten. The rearrangement uses TRBV4-3 and TRBJ2-1; 9 bases are a match to TRBD1. CDR1 is LGHNA, CDR2 YSLEER, per germline. V trimming: 2 bases; J trimming: 4 bases; junction bases outside the gene matches: 12. The CDR3 loop spans 18 amino acids. The CDR3 region is CASSQLSTTGGPYNEQFF. CDR3 DNA: TGCGCCAGCAGCCAACTCTCCACGACAGGGGGTCCTTACAATGAGCAGTTCTTC.

In regard to this clonotype: The junction does not match germline at one end; this may be a read error. This sequence joins TRBV7-8 and TRBJ1-1; 7 bases agree with TRBD1. The CDR3 runs 17 residues. Per germline, CDR1 SGHVS and CDR2 FQNEAQ. The CDR3 protein is CVSSLAQFTWTGPKAFF. DNA for the CDR3: TGTGTCAGCAGCTTAGCGCAGTTTACGTGGACAGGACCTAAAGCTTTCTTT.

This rearrangement joins TRBV19 to TRBJ2-1; no firm D call. The V end was cut by 0 bases, the J end by 6 bases, with 12 bases between. CDR3 length equals 15 residues. Germline loops: CDR1 LNHDA, CDR2 SQIVND (reference sequence). The CDR3 loop is CASSIEVASPNEQFF. CDR3 DNA: TGTGCCAGTAGTATAGAGGTCGCGTCACCCAATGAGCAGTTCTTC.

The V gene is TRBV5-6, the J gene TRBJ2-1, with 7 bases lining up with TRBD2. CDR1 is SGHDT, CDR2 YYEEEE, per germline. CDR3 length: 14 amino acids. Trimming removed 5 bases from V and 8 bases from J; junction bases left unmatched: 10. CDR3: CASSTHRGGDEQFF. CDR3 nucleotide sequence: TGTGCCAGCAGTACTCACCGGGGAGGGGATGAGCAGTTCTTC.

The chain has TRBV7-9 and TRBJ2-1, with a weak D call TRBD2 (5 bases). This CDR3 has 15 amino acids. CDR1 and CDR2 from the germline V gene are SEHNR and FQNEAQ (reference sequence). Trimming stripped 5 bases from V and 6 bases from J, with 17 bases between. The CDR3 bases are TGTGCCAGCAGCACGCCGGCAGCAGGACTCAATGAGCAGTTCTTC. It encodes CASSTPAAGLNEQFF.

This clonotype showed up just a few times. V is TRBV18 and J is TRBJ1-1; D possibly corresponds to TRBD1 (5 bases). Trimming took off 0 bases at V and 0 bases at J, with 17 bases between the two ends. The CDR3 has 18 amino acids. Germline CDR1 reads KGHSH; CDR2 reads LQKENI. DNA for the CDR3: TGTGCCAGCTCACCACCCTTTTACAGGCATGGCATGAACACTGAAGCTTTCTTT. Translating it yields CASSPPFYRHGMNTEAFF.

The J gene is TRBJ2-3, the V gene TRBV6-4; D gene ambiguous. The CDR3 consists of 13 residues. V was shortened by 0 bases and J by 6 bases, with 7 bases between the two germline ends. CDR1 is MRHNA and CDR2 is SNTAGT in the germline V gene. Written as DNA, the CDR3 is TGTGCCAGCAGTGACTCGGTCTGGGATACGCAGTATTTT. Encoded protein: CASSDSVWDTQYF.

About this clonotype: Since a much larger clone is just one base distant, this may be a read error. V gene TRBV11-3 combines with J gene TRBJ2-7; 8 nucleotides line up with TRBD2. This CDR3 has 17 residues. Germline V gene data show CDR1 as SGHNT and CDR2 as YENEEA. The CDR3, as DNA: TGTGCCAACAGCCCCCGGGGCGGGGGGTCCAGCACCTACGAGCAGTACTTC. Residues: CANSPRGGGSSTYEQYF. Looking up the rest from reference TRBV11-3 and TRBJ2-7 gives the full variable domain: EAGVVQSPRYKIIEKKQPVAFWCNPISGHNTLYWYLQNLGQGPELLIRYENEEAVDDSQLPKDRFSAERLKGVDSTLKIQPAELGDSAVYLCANSPRGGGSSTYEQYFGPGTRLTVT.

This clonotype showed up many times. The chain is built from TRBV4-1 and TRBJ2-7; either TRBD1 or TRBD2 may fit D (6 bases each). In germline, CDR1 is MGHRA, CDR2 YSYEKL. Between the trimmed V and J ends, which lost 4 bases and 5 bases, there was a span of 18 bases. The length of the CDR3 is 15 residues. CDR3 coding DNA: TGCGCCAGCAGCCTAGAGGGGGGCCTGGGCGACGAGCAGTACGTC. Its translation is CASSLEGGLGDEQYV.

This clonotype was seen many times. The CDR3 reads CASSRVTLGSNYNNEQFF. The CDR3 DNA reads as TGTGCCAGCAGCCGCGTCACACTCGGGTCGAATTATAACAATGAGCAGTTCTTC. V gene TRBV7-6 combines with J gene TRBJ2-1; D is undetermined. This CDR3 has 18 amino acids. Germline V gene lookup returns CDR1 SGHVS and CDR2 FNYEAQ. V was shortened by 5 bases and J by 5 bases, with 25 bases between the two germline ends.

This clonotype has ten or more counts. The chain carries TRBV12-3 or TRBV12-4 and TRBJ2-6, with 8 bases matching TRBD1. The ends lost 5 bases at V and 3 bases at J; junction bases unmatched: 3. The length of the CDR3 is 15 residues. For the CDR3, the DNA is TGTGCCAGCAGTGGGGACAGGCTTGGGGCCAACGTCCTGACTTTC. Protein sequence: CASSGDRLGANVLTF.

V usage is TRBV29-1 and J usage is TRBJ2-1, with 7 nucleotides matching TRBD1. V dropped 2 bases and J dropped 3; count of bases not matched to a gene: 16. CDR1 is SQVTM and CDR2 is ANQGSEA in the germline V gene. This CDR3 comprises 18 residues. CDR3 DNA: TGCAGCGTTGAAACCCTGGCCCTGACAGGGAAGGGCTACAATGAGCAGTTCTTC. It codes for CSVETLALTGKGYNEQFF.

This clonotype was recorded many times. The rearrangement joins TRBV4-1 to TRBJ1-1; D might be TRBD1 (5 bases). CDR3 size: 15 residues. Trimming stripped 2 bases from V and 0 bases from J, with 10 bases between. Germline V lookup: CDR1 MGHRA, CDR2 YSYEKL. DNA for the CDR3: TGCGCCAGCAGCCAACAGGGTTCCATGAACACTGAAGCTTTCTTT. This codes for CASSQQGSMNTEAFF.

This clonotype was seen more than once but under ten times. CDR3 sequence (DNA): TGTGCCAGCAGTGAAGTAGTAAACATTCAGTACTTC. The encoded protein is CASSEVVNIQYF. The rearrangement joins TRBV6-1 to TRBJ2-4; D not resolved. Germline V gene data show CDR1 as MNHNS and CDR2 as SASEGT. The CDR3 extends over 12 amino acids. The V and J ends lost 1 base and 6 bases respectively, with 4 bases between them.

This chain uses TRBV10-1 with TRBJ2-1; 8 bases match TRBD1. Germline CDR1 reads WNHNN; CDR2 reads SYGVQD (reference sequence). The V gene end was trimmed by 0 bases and the J gene end by 7 bases; junction bases not matched to a gene: 5. This CDR3 spans 15 amino acids. The CDR3 bases are TGCGCCAGCAGTGAGTCCCAGGGGGCGAAAAATGAGCAGTTCTTC. Translation gives CASSESQGAKNEQFF.

This clonotype was observed many times. CDR3 nucleotides: TGTGCCAGCACCACCGAGGGGGAACAAGAGACCCAGTACTTC. Translated, it gives CASTTEGEQETQYF. The rearrangement uses TRBV7-8 and TRBJ2-5, with D possibly matching TRBD1 (6 bases). The germline V and J ends were trimmed by 7 bases and 2 bases, with 14 bases remaining between them. This CDR3 region has 14 residues. CDR1 is SGHVS and CDR2 is FQNEAQ in the germline V gene. The whole variable domain, remainder taken from reference TRBV7-8 and TRBJ2-5, is GAGVSQSPRYKVAKRGQDVALRCDPISGHVSLFWYQQALGQGPEFLTYFQNEAQLDKSGLPSDRFFAERPEGSVSTLKIQRTQQEDSAVYLCASTTEGEQETQYFGPGTRLLVL.

This clonotype came up a few times. In DNA, the CDR3 is TGTGCCAGTAGGACCCGACAGGGACGACTTGACGAGCAGTACTTC. It yields the protein CASRTRQGRLDEQYF. The V call is TRBV19, the J call TRBJ2-7, with TRBD1 matching over 7 bases. Germline CDR1 reads LNHDA; CDR2 reads SQIVND (reference sequence). Trimming removed 6 bases from V and 5 bases from J; junction bases left unmatched: 13. This CDR3 spans 15 amino acids.

In its sample, this clonotype was seen a few times. Here the CDR3 DNA reads TGTGCCAGCAGACGACAGGGACAGCGGGGCACAGATACGCAGTATTTT. Encoded protein: CASRRQGQRGTDTQYF. The rearrangement uses TRBV12-3 or TRBV12-4 and TRBJ2-3; TRBD1 is a possible D gene (7 bases). The CDR3 has 16 residues. Trimming left V 6 bases short and J 1 base short, with 17 bases between.

This chain joins TRBV11-2 and TRBJ2-3; possible D gene TRBD1, 6 bases. The CDR3 contains 16 residues. The ends were cut back, 5 bases at V and 0 bases at J, with 15 bases in the middle. The germline V gene has CDR1 SGHAT and CDR2 FQNNGV. The CDR3 loop is CASSIGQTPSTDTQYF. Here the CDR3 DNA reads TGTGCCAGCAGCATCGGACAGACCCCTAGCACAGATACGCAGTATTTT.

This clonotype has at least ten counts. V gene TRBV6-1 combines with J gene TRBJ1-5; 8 bases fit TRBD1. This CDR3 is 15 amino acids long. Trimming at V came to 4 bases and at J to 0 bases, leaving 2 bases not matched to a gene. Germline assignment: CDR1 MNHNS and CDR2 SASEGT. In nucleotides, the CDR3 is TGTGCCAGCAGTGGGGGACAGGATAGCAATCAGCCCCAGCATTTT. This translates into CASSGGQDSNQPQHF.

This clonotype has only one observation. V is TRBV20-1 and J is TRBJ2-7; TRBD2 matches 10 bases. CDR3 length: 16 residues. V lost 5 bases and J lost 1; bases outside the gene matches: 11. Germline V lookup: CDR1 DFQATT, CDR2 SNEGSKA (reference sequence). This chain's CDR3 is CSAPSDSGGSSYEQYV. The DNA of the CDR3 is TGCAGTGCTCCCAGTGATAGCGGGGGGTCATCCTACGAGCAGTACGTC.